One and the same sample provided the 19 T cell receptor beta chains below, sequenced in a study of T cell repertoires in cytomegalovirus infection. No cognate antigen is known for these TCRs. TCRdb reprocessed the reads via MiXCR and lists one record per CDR3 protein. Among about 770,000 distinct CDR3 sequences listed, under 35% were seen once. The specimen was cultured CD8+ T cells from PBMCs, collected from culture after CMV antigen stimulation. These receptors were collected from a human donor in good health (CMV status not recorded). Some clones in this sample may be carry-over from other donors' samples.

The chain carries TRBV4-2 and TRBJ2-7; 7 nucleotides line up with TRBD1. Losses at the gene ends were 4 bases for V and 0 bases for J; bases not matched to a gene: 6. CDR3 length: 15 amino acids. Germline V gene lookup returns CDR1 LGHNA and CDR2 YNFKEQ. As DNA, the CDR3 is TGTGCCAGCAGCCCTGGGACAGCCTACTCCTACGAGCAGTACTTC. This codes for CASSPGTAYSYEQYF.

This clonotype was seen ten or more times. Written as DNA, the CDR3 is TGTGCCAGCAGTTTGACCGAGTCGGATACGCAGTATTTT. Residues: CASSLTESDTQYF. This chain uses TRBV12-3 or TRBV12-4 with TRBJ2-3, with D uncertain. CDR3 length: 13 residues. Trimming shortened V by 3 bases and J by 6 bases, and 10 bases separated the two germline ends.

The chain carries TRBV13 and TRBJ1-2; D gene uncertain. Looked up from germline, CDR1 is PRHDT and CDR2 is FYEKMQ (reference sequence). This CDR3 region has 16 residues. Trimming left V 4 bases short and J 6 bases short, with 21 bases between. The DNA of the CDR3 is TGTGCCAGCAGCTCCCGAGGCGCAGCTCGGATTAATGGCTACACCTTC. Encoded protein: CASSSRGAARINGYTF. The full variable domain, in which reference TRBV13 and TRBJ1-2 provide the parts outside the CDR3, is AAGVIQSPRHLIKEKRETATLKCYPIPRHDTVYWYQQGPGQDPQFLISFYEKMQSDKGSIPDRFSAQQFSDYHSELNMSSLELGDSALYFCASSSRGAARINGYTFGSGTRLTVV.

The V gene is TRBV7-9, the J gene TRBJ2-3; D is uncertain. V lost 5 bases and J lost 6, with 12 bases in between. The CDR3 spans 13 residues. The germline V gene encodes CDR1 SEHNR and CDR2 FQNEAQ (reference sequence). CDR3 DNA: TGTGCCAGCAGCCCTCCCCACCACGATACGCAGTATTTT. Its translation: CASSPPHHDTQYF.

This clonotype occurred many times. This chain connects TRBV25-1 to TRBJ1-1; D is uncertain. Germline CDR1 reads MGHDK; CDR2 reads SYGVNS. V lost 4 bases and J lost 0, with 6 bases in between. The CDR3 consists of 13 residues. CDR3 in DNA: TGTGCCAGCAGTGTAGGCATGAACACTGAAGCTTTCTTT. This translates into CASSVGMNTEAFF. Filled out from reference TRBV25-1 and TRBJ1-1, the complete variable domain reads EADIYQTPRYLVIGTGKKITLECSQTMGHDKMYWYQQDPGMELHLIHYSYGVNSTEKGDLSSESTVSRIRTEHFPLTLESARPSHTSQYLCASSVGMNTEAFFGQGTRLTVV.

This chain uses TRBV5-6 with TRBJ2-1; D unclear. Germline CDR1 reads SGHDT; CDR2 reads YYEEEE. V lost 4 bases, J lost 4 bases, and 12 bases lay in between. This CDR3 spans 14 amino acids. CDR3 sequence reads: CASSRFGHYNEQFF. In DNA, the CDR3 is TGTGCCAGCAGCCGTTTTGGCCATTACAATGAGCAGTTCTTC. Full variable domain (rest looked up from reference TRBV5-6 and TRBJ2-1): DAGVTQSPTHLIKTRGQQVTLRCSPKSGHDTVSWYQQALGQGPQFIFQYYEEEERQRGNFPDRFSGHQFPNYSSELNVNALLLGDSALYLCASSRFGHYNEQFFGPGTRLTVL.

The chain combines TRBV19 with TRBJ1-1; TRBD1 agrees at 7 bases. J gave up 4 bases and V 9 bases, and 14 bases lay outside the gene matches. CDR1 LNHDA and CDR2 SQIVND come from the germline V gene (reference sequence). The CDR3 length is 15 residues. CDR3 sequence reads: CASSPGRGLPTEAFF. For the CDR3, the DNA is TGTGCCAGCAGTCCCGGAAGGGGGCTGCCCACTGAAGCTTTCTTT.

The rearrangement links TRBV12-5 to TRBJ2-3, with D hard to call. The length of the CDR3 is 14 residues. The germline V gene encodes CDR1 LGHNT and CDR2 FRNRAP. V was clipped by 1 base and J by 4 bases, with 9 bases between them. This CDR3 reads CASGLALVPDTQYF. CDR3 nucleotides: TGTGCTAGTGGTTTGGCCTTAGTGCCAGATACGCAGTATTTT.

This clonotype was counted a few times. The chain recombines TRBV4-1 with TRBJ1-1; TRBD1 is a possible D gene (6 bases). Between the trimmed V and J ends, which lost 8 bases and 4 bases, there was a span of 14 bases. The germline gives CDR1 MGHRA, CDR2 YSYEKL. The CDR3 extends over 13 amino acids. This CDR3 reads CASRGGGATEAFF. The CDR3 DNA reads TGCGCCAGCCGTGGGGGCGGCGCCACTGAAGCTTTCTTT.

The chain uses TRBV11-2 and TRBJ2-7; 8 bases are a match to TRBD1. V shed 5 bases, J shed 3 bases, and the junction held 9 bases outside the gene matches. This CDR3 region has 15 residues. CDR1 and CDR2 from the germline V gene are SGHAT and FQNNGV. CDR3 region: CASSPGQGPFYEQYF. DNA for the CDR3: TGTGCCAGCAGCCCCGGACAGGGTCCTTTCTACGAGCAGTACTTC.

In DNA form, the CDR3 reads TGTGCCAGTAGTATCCAGACTAATTCACCCCTCCACTTT. This codes for CASSIQTNSPLHF. The chain joins TRBV19 to TRBJ1-6, with D hard to call. Trimming took 3 bases from V and 6 from J, leaving 6 bases between them. The CDR3 loop spans 13 amino acids. The germline gives CDR1 LNHDA, CDR2 SQIVND (reference sequence).

This clonotype was seen repeatedly, ten times or more. This chain connects TRBV7-9 to TRBJ2-5, with TRBD1 identical over 11 bases. Germline V gene lookup returns CDR1 SEHNR and CDR2 FQNEAQ (reference sequence). Germline trimming cut 2 bases from V and 6 bases from J; bases unmatched to any gene: 8. The CDR3 runs to 16 residues. The CDR3 loop reads CASSLLPGQGGQTQYF. Written as DNA, the CDR3 is TGTGCCAGCAGCTTATTACCGGGACAGGGGGGACAGACCCAGTACTTC. Drawing the rest from reference TRBV7-9 and TRBJ2-5, the complete variable domain is DTGVSQNPRHKITKRGQNVTFRCDPISEHNRLYWYRQTLGQGPEFLTYFQNEAQLEKSRLLSDRFSAERPKGSFSTLEIQRTEQGDSAMYLCASSLLPGQGGQTQYFGPGTRLLVL.

This sequence joins TRBV19 and TRBJ2-7; 8 positions agree with TRBD2. The V gene's germline CDR1 is LNHDA and CDR2 SQIVND (reference sequence). With 4 bases clipped from V and 3 bases from J, the junction kept 5 bases outside the gene matches. The CDR3 consists of 14 residues. The CDR3 region is CASSTGLGDYEQYF. CDR3 in DNA: TGTGCCAGTAGTACGGGACTAGGGGACTACGAGCAGTACTTC.

This clonotype was seen a few times. V gene TRBV20-1 combines with J gene TRBJ2-1; D is perhaps TRBD1 or TRBD2 (5 bases each). Germline V gene sequence: CDR1 DFQATT, CDR2 SNEGSKA (reference sequence). Between the trimmed V and J ends, which lost 1 base and 6 bases, there was a span of 10 bases. The CDR3 has 13 amino acids. Here the CDR3 reads CSARGPGTNEQFF. For the CDR3, the DNA is TGCAGTGCTAGAGGGCCGGGGACCAATGAGCAGTTCTTC.

This clonotype was seen only a few times. The V gene is TRBV27, the J gene TRBJ1-6; D call uncertain. The CDR3 loop spans 13 amino acids. Trimming left V 3 bases short and J 8 bases short, with 8 bases between. Germline CDR1 reads MNHEY; CDR2 reads SMNVEV (reference sequence). The CDR3 coding sequence is TGTGCCAGCAGTTTGAGGGTCGATTCACCCCTCCACTTT. Protein product: CASSLRVDSPLHF.

This clonotype was seen more than once but under ten times. The chain joins TRBV10-3 to TRBJ2-7; D possibly matches TRBD1 or TRBD2 (5 bases each). Between the trimmed V and J ends, which lost 4 bases and 2 bases, there was a span of 15 bases. The germline CDR1 and CDR2 sequences are ENHRY and SYGVKD. The CDR3 has 15 amino acids. CDR3 protein: CAISGSGTDAYEQYF. In DNA form, the CDR3 reads TGTGCCATCAGTGGATCCGGGACGGACGCCTACGAGCAGTACTTC.

This chain links TRBV27 with TRBJ2-1; D is undetermined. V shed 1 base and J shed 6 bases, with 13 bases lying between them. Germline CDR1 reads MNHEY; CDR2 reads SMNVEV (reference sequence). CDR3 size: 15 residues. The CDR3 bases are TGTGCCAGCAGTTTATTCGCTCTCCCTAGCAATGAGCAGTTCTTC. It specifies CASSLFALPSNEQFF.

This clonotype was counted only a few times. The chain employs TRBV19 and TRBJ1-2, with a possible D match to TRBD1 (6 bases). V lost 6 bases, J lost 6 bases, and 11 bases lay in between. CDR1 and CDR2 from the germline V gene are LNHDA and SQIVND (reference sequence). The CDR3 extends over 12 amino acids. In DNA, the CDR3 is TGTGCCAGTAGCGCGACAGGAGATGGCTACACCTTC. This codes for CASSATGDGYTF.

Comment on this clonotype: The junction does not match germline at one end; this may be a read error. The rearrangement links TRBV19 to TRBJ1-1; tentatively, D is TRBD1 (5 bases). The CDR3 consists of 13 residues. Looked up from germline, CDR1 is LNHDA and CDR2 is SQIVND (reference sequence). In DNA form, the CDR3 reads TGTGCCAGTACCTCTCGGGGGAACGCTGAAGCTTTCTTT. This sequence encodes CASTSRGNAEAFF. Looking up the rest from reference TRBV19 and TRBJ1-1 gives the full variable domain: DGGITQSPKYLFRKEGQNVTLSCEQNLNHDAMYWYRQDPGQGLRLIYYSQIVNDFQKGDIAEGYSVSREKKESFPLTVTSAQKNPTAFYLCASTSRGNAEAFFGQGTRLTVV.